These 8 T cell receptor beta chains originate from one sample sequenced in a study of blood T cell repertoires in COVID-19. TCRdb's table, derived via immunoSEQ multiplex PCR, lists solely in-frame clones and lacks some. The table shows almost 250,000 clones, with around 89% occurring only once. Sequences were obtained from PBMCs or T cells enriched from blood (not recorded which). The receptor set was obtained from a woman younger than 45 who had recovered from COVID-19.

The chain joins TRBV6-5 to TRBJ1-2; no clear D. V lost 2 bases to trimming and J lost 3 bases, with 10 bases between them. There are 14 residues in the CDR3. Germline CDR1 is MNHEY and CDR2 is SVGAGI. CDR3 sequence (DNA): TGTGCCAGCAGTTACAACAGTAGACACTATGGCTACACCTTC. It translates to CASSYNSRHYGYTF.

V and J are TRBV28 and TRBJ2-7; the match to TRBD1 covers 7 bases. The CDR3 consists of 15 residues. With 6 bases clipped from V and 3 bases from J, the junction kept 11 bases outside the gene matches. The germline CDR1 and CDR2 sequences are MDHEN and SYDVKM. The CDR3 nucleotides read TGTGCCAGCAGACCGCCCGGGACAGTACTCTACGAGCAGTACTTC. It encodes CASRPPGTVLYEQYF.

V is TRBV7-2 and J is TRBJ2-7; D may be TRBD2 (6 bases). This CDR3 has 18 amino acids. Germline values: CDR1 SGHTA, CDR2 FQGNSA. The V and J ends lost 2 bases and 0 bases respectively, with 20 bases between them. The CDR3 loop reads CASSLKGVVSGHSYEQYF. The CDR3 nucleotides read TGTGCCAGCAGCTTAAAAGGGGTGGTTAGCGGCCACTCCTACGAGCAGTACTTC.

The CDR3 sequence: CASSLQASSSYNEQFF. CDR3 DNA: TGCGCCAGCAGCCTTCAAGCTAGTTCCTCCTACAATGAGCAGTTCTTC. This rearrangement joins TRBV4-3 to TRBJ2-1; no firm D call. Germline V gene lookup returns CDR1 LGHNA and CDR2 YSLEER. CDR3 length: 16 residues. The V and J ends lost 4 bases and 0 bases respectively, with 13 bases between them.

CDR3 nucleotides: TGTGCCAGCAGTATTAGACTAGCGGGACTGGGTGAGCAGTACTTC. Residues: CASSIRLAGLGEQYF. The genes are TRBV6-5 and TRBJ2-7, with 11 nucleotides matching TRBD2. The length of the CDR3 is 15 residues. Germline V gene data show CDR1 as MNHEY and CDR2 as SVGAGI. V was clipped by 5 bases and J by 7 bases; unmatched bases: 10.

CDR3 nucleotides: TGTGCCAGCAGGCAGGACTATGGCTACACCTTC. Protein sequence: CASRQDYGYTF. The chain recombines TRBV28 with TRBJ1-2, with D uncertain. The CDR3 extends over 11 amino acids. Germline lookup yields CDR1 MDHEN and CDR2 SYDVKM. V lost 6 bases, J lost 3 bases, and 5 bases lay in between.

The chain couples TRBV7-2 to TRBJ2-7, with 9 bases aligning to TRBD1. The CDR3 is 14 amino acids. CDR1 is SGHTA, CDR2 FQGNSA, per germline. The V and J ends lost 6 bases and 1 base, in that order; junction bases with no gene match: 4. CDR3 protein: CASSTDRGSYEQYF. CDR3 nucleotide sequence: TGTGCCAGCAGTACCGACAGGGGGTCCTACGAGCAGTACTTC.

V usage is TRBV2 and J usage is TRBJ2-1; no firm D call. This CDR3 has 16 amino acids. Germline-derived CDR1 and CDR2 are SNHLY and FYNNEI. V lost 2 bases and J 6 bases, leaving 17 bases between the germline ends. The CDR3: CASSESRVPASNEQFF. The CDR3 nucleotides are TGTGCCAGCAGTGAAAGTCGGGTCCCCGCCAGCAATGAGCAGTTCTTC.